The source of this T cell receptor (beta chain) is a study of blood T cell repertoires in COVID-19 (TCRdb year 2020). In the study overall: The collaborator samples originated in the United States, Italy and Spain and spanned the acute and convalescent phases of COVID-19. The material from the prospective study consisted of cDNA or gDNA derived from T cells, B-cell-depleted T cells, or PBMCs. The dataset comprised deeply sampled blood TCRbeta repertoires from subjects exposed to, actively infected with, or recovered from COVID-19. The repertoires were released in a freely available public database meant as a resource for research on the immune response to SARS-CoV-2. The samples were drawn from the first 160 participants of the ongoing ImmuneRACE study and from 950 to 1,500 subjects provided by 6 global collaborators. A de-identified subject ID, COVID-19 status, age in years and sex were almost always included in the sample metadata. Where available, HLA class I and class II types were obtained from metadata supplied by the sample provider rather than from assay-based typing. The investigation overall reported the following: Clinical and demographic metadata were provided uncurated, with the amount varying by source and participant.

There are 15 amino acids in the CDR3, from cysteine to phenylalanine inclusive. The read is trimmed to its CDR3 DNA, 45 bases read in frame from base 1. The germline V gene encodes CDR1 SQVTM and CDR2 ANQGSEA. V has 5 bases trimmed and J has 5 bases trimmed; junction bases matching no gene number 10. TCRbeta CDR3 regions were amplified from genomic DNA by means of the immunoSEQ Assay, a bias-controlled multiplex PCR. The authors' analysis ran thus. Nucleated cell counts per sample were estimated from amplification of reference gene primers within the assay. Sequence reads were collapsed and filtered to measure the absolute abundance of every unique TCRbeta CDR3 rearrangement. For each sample, productive Simpson clonality was calculated as the square root of Simpson's diversity index across productive rearrangements. Not all clones reach the TCRdb copy of this immuneACCESS table, which keeps in-frame sequences only. Checked studies attribute under half of the gap to unresolved V genes and leave the rest unexplained. V, J and clone size derive from that table, while D and trimming were established from the DNA sequence. This sample lists roughly 97,000 clones; around nine tenths were detected once. Around 5.8% of the sample is taken by the ten largest.

In regard to this clone: What antigen it recognizes has not been identified. Base qualities are not recorded, but no much larger clone differs from it by a single base.

Each collaborating institution followed its own protocols to collect whole blood in K2EDTA tubes. For TCRbeta analysis, collaborator samples were shipped as frozen whole blood, as isolated PBMCs, or as DNA extracted from either sample type. Material for sequencing was peripheral blood. This TCR derives from a human donor in a cohort sampled during active COVID-19. The chain joins TRBV29-1 to TRBJ1-1, with 11 bases aligning to TRBD1. The DNA is as follows: TGCAGCGTTAGGACAGGGGGCGGGTTTGGGACTGAAGCTTTCTTT. It codes for CSVRTGGGFGTEAFF. The full variable domain, completed from the reference TRBV29-1 and TRBJ1-1 proteins outside the CDR3, reads SAVISQKPSRDICQRGTSLTIQCQVDSQVTMMFWYRQQPGQSLTLIATANQGSEATYESGFVIDKFPISRPNLTFSTLTVSNMSPEDSSIYLCSVRTGGGFGTEAFFGQGTRLTVV.